This entry concerns a single T cell receptor beta chain. Repertoires were generated with immunoSEQ multiplex PCR, while TCRdb's copy carries only in-frame clones and drops some. The profile covers more than 60,000 clones, with 65% to 90% appearing a single time and 20% taken by the ten largest. This CDR3 has 13 residues. Germline lookup yields CDR1 MDHEN and CDR2 SYDVKM. V gave up 5 bases and J gave up 4 bases, with 12 bases separating them. The sample belongs to a study of T cell responses to AZD1222 COVID-19 vaccine. The clonotype was recovered from an adult in good health. J is TRBJ2-7 and V is TRBV28; D possibly corresponds to TRBD1 (6 bases). The source was peripheral blood, collected on day 0 of AZD1222 vaccination. CDR3 loop: CASSGTPRYEQYF. The CDR3, as DNA: TGTGCCAGCAGTGGGACACCCAGGTACGAGCAGTACTTC. Supplemented by reference TRBV28 and TRBJ2-7, the full variable domain reads DVKVTQSSRYLVKRTGEKVFLECVQDMDHENMFWYRQDPGLGLRLIYFSYDVKMKEKGDIPEGYSVSREKKERFSLILESASTNQTSMYLCASSGTPRYEQYFGPGTRLTVT.